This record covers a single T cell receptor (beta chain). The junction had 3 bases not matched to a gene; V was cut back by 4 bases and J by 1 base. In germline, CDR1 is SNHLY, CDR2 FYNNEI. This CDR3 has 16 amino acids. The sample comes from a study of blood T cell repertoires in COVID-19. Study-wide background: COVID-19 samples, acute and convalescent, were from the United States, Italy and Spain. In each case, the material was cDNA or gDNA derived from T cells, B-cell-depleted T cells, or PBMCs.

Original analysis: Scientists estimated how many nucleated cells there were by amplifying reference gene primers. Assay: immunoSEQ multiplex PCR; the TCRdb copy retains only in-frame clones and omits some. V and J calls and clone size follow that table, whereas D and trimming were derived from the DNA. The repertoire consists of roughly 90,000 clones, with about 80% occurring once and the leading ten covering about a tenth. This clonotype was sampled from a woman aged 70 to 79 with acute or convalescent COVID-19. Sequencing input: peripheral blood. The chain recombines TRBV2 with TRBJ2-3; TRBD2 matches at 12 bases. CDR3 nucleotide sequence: TGTGCCAGCAGTGGACTAGCGGGGGCCCGCACAGATACGCAGTATTTT. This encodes CASSGLAGARTDTQYF.